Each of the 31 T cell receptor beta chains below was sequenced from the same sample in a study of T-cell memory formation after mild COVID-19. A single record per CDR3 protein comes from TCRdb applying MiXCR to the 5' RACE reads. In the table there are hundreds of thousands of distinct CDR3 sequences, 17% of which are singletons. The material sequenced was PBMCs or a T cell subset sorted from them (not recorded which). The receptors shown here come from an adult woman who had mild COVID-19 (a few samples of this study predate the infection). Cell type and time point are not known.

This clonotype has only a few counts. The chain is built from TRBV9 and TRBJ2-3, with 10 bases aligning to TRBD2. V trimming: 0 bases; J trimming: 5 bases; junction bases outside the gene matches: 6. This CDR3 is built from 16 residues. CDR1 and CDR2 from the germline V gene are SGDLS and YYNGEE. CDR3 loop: CASSVGFLAGVDTQYF. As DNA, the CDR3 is TGTGCCAGCAGCGTAGGATTCCTAGCGGGAGTAGATACGCAGTATTTT.

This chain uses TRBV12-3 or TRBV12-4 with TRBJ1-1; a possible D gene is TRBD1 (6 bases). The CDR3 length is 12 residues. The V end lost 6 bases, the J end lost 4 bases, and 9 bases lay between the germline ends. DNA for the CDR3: TGTGCCAGCAGAGGACAGCTCACTGAAGCTTTCTTT. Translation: CASRGQLTEAFF.

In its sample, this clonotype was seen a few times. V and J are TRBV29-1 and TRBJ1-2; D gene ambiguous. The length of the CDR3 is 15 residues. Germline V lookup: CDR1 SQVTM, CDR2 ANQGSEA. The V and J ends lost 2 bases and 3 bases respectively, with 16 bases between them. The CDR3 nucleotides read TGCAGCGTTGAATTGTCCGACCCTGGAGACTATGGCTACACCTTC. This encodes CSVELSDPGDYGYTF.

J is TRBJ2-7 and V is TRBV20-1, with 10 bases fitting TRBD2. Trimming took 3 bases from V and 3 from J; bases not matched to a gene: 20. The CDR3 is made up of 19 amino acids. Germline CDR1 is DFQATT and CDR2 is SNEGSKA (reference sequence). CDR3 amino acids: CSARPPLAGVVPLVYEQYF. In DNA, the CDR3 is TGCAGTGCTAGGCCCCCTCTAGCGGGAGTAGTCCCATTGGTCTACGAGCAGTACTTC.

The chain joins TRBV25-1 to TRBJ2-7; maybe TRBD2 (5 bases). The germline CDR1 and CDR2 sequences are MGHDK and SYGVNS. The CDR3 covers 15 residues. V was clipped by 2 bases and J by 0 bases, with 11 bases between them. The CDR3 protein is CASSEATGNSYEQYF. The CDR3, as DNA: TGTGCCAGCAGTGAAGCCACCGGGAACTCCTACGAGCAGTACTTC.

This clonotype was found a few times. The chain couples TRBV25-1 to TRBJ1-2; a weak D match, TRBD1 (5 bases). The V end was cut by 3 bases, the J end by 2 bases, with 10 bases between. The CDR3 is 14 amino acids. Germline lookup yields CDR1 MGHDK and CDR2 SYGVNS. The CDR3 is CASSEVGANYGYTF. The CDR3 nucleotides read TGTGCCAGCAGTGAGGTAGGGGCGAACTATGGCTACACCTTC.

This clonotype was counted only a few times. The CDR3 here is CASRPGSGGAYNEQFF. The CDR3 DNA reads TGTGCCAGCAGGCCCGGAAGCGGGGGGGCCTACAATGAGCAGTTCTTC. J is TRBJ2-1 and V is TRBV11-1; 10 bases match TRBD2. The CDR3 totals 16 residues. Unmatched junction bases numbered 7, after V lost 6 bases and J lost 2 bases. Germline CDR1 and CDR2: SGHAT and FQDESV (reference sequence).

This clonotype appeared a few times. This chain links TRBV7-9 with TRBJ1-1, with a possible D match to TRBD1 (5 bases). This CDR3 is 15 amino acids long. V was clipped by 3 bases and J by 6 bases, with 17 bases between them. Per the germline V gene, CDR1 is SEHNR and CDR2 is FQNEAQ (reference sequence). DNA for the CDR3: TGTGCCAGCAGCTTCGGAGGCAATAAAGGGGCTGAAGCTTTCTTT. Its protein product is CASSFGGNKGAEAFF. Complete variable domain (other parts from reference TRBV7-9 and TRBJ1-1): DTGVSQNPRHKITKRGQNVTFRCDPISEHNRLYWYRQTLGQGPEFLTYFQNEAQLEKSRLLSDRFSAERPKGSFSTLEIQRTEQGDSAMYLCASSFGGNKGAEAFFGQGTRLTVV.

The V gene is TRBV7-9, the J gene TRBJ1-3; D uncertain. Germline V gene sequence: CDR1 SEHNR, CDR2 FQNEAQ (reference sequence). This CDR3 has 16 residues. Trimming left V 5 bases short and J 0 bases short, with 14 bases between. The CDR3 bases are TGTGCCAGCAGCGGGTCGACGGCACGCTCTGGAAACACCATATATTTT. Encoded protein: CASSGSTARSGNTIYF.

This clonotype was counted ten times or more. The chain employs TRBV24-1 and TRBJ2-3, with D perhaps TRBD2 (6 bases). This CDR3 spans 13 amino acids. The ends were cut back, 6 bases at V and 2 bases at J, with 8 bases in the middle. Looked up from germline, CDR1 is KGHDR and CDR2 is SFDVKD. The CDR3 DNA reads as TGTGCCACCAGTCGGGGGATCACAGATACGCAGTATTTT. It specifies CATSRGITDTQYF.

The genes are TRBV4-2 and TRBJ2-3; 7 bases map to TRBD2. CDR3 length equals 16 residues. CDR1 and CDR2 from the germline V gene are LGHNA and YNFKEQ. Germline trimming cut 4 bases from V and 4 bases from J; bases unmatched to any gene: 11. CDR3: CASSPRTSYSSDTQYF. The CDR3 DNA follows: TGTGCCAGCAGCCCTAGGACTAGTTATTCGTCAGATACGCAGTATTTT.

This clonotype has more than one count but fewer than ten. This chain's CDR3 is CASSESDVSPLHF. The CDR3 nucleotides are TGTGCCAGCAGTGAATCTGACGTATCACCCCTCCACTTT. The J gene is TRBJ1-6, the V gene TRBV6-1; D remains ambiguous. Trimming stripped 2 bases from V and 10 bases from J, with 9 bases between. CDR1 is MNHNS, CDR2 SASEGT, per germline. The CDR3 loop spans 13 amino acids.

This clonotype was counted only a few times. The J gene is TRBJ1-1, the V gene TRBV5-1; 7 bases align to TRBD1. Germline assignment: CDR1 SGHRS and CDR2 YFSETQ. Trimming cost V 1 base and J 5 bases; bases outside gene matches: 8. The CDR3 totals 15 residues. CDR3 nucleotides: TGCGCCAGCAGCTTGTTCCTCGGGACAGCAACTGAAGCTTTCTTT. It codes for CASSLFLGTATEAFF.

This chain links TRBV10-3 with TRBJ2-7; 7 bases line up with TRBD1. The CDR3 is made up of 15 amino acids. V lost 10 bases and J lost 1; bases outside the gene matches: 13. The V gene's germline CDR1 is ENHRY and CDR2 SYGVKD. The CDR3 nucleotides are TGTGCCACCGACGGCAGACAGGGAAGTTCCTACGAGCAGTACTTC. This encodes CATDGRQGSSYEQYF.

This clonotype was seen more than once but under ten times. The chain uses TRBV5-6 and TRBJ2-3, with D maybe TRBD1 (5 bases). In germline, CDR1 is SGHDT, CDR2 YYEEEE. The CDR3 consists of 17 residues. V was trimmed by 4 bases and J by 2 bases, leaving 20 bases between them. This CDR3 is CASSLGVQSINTDTQYF. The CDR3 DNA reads TGTGCCAGCAGCCTAGGGGTCCAGTCCATCAACACAGATACGCAGTATTTT.

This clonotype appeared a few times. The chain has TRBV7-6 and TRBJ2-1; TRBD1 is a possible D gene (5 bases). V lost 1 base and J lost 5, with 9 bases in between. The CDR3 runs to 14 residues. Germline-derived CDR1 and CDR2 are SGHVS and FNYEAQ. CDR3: CASSLVGQNNEQFF. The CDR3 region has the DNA TGTGCCAGCAGCTTAGTGGGGCAGAACAATGAGCAGTTCTTC.

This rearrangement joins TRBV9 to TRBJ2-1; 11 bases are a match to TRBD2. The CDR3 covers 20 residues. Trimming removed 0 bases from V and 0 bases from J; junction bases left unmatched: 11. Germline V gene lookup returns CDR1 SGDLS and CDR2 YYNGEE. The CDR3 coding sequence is TGTGCCAGCAGCGTAGGGGTAGCGGGAGGGCCGTTTAGCTCCTACAATGAGCAGTTCTTC. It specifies CASSVGVAGGPFSSYNEQFF. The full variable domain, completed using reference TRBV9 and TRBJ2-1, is DSGVTQTPKHLITATGQRVTLRCSPRSGDLSVYWYQQSLDQGLQFLIQYYNGEERAKGNILERFSAQQFPDLHSELNLSSLELGDSALYFCASSVGVAGGPFSSYNEQFFGPGTRLTVL.

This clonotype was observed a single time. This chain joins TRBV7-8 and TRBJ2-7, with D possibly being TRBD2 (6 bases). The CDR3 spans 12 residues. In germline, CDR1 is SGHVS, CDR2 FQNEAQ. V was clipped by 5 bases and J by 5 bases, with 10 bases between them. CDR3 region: CASSPRENEQYF. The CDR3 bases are TGTGCCAGCAGCCCTCGGGAGAACGAGCAGTACTTC.

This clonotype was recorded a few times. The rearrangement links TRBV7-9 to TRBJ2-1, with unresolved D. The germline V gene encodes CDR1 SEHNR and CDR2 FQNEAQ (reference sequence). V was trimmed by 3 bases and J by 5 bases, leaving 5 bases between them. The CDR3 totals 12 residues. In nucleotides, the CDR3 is TGTGCCAGCAGCTTCGTTGACAATGAGCAGTTCTTC. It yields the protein CASSFVDNEQFF.

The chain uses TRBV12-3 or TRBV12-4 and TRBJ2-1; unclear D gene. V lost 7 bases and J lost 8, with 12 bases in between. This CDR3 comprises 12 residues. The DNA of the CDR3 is TGTGCCAGCACCGGGTCTCTTGATGAGCAGTTCTTC. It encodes CASTGSLDEQFF.

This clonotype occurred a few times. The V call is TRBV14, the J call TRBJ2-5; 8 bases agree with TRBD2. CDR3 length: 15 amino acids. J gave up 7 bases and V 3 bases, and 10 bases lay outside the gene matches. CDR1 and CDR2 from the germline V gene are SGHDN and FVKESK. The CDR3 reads CASSHPGGLVATQYF. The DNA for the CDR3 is TGTGCCAGCAGCCACCCCGGGGGACTAGTTGCGACCCAGTACTTC.

The CDR3 nucleotides are TGTGCCACCAGTGATTCGACCGGGGAGCTGTTTTTT. Translation: CATSDSTGELFF. The chain combines TRBV24-1 with TRBJ2-2; no firm D call. V lost 2 bases and J 5 bases, leaving 2 bases between the germline ends. Germline CDR1 reads KGHDR; CDR2 reads SFDVKD. The CDR3 sequence is 12 residues long.

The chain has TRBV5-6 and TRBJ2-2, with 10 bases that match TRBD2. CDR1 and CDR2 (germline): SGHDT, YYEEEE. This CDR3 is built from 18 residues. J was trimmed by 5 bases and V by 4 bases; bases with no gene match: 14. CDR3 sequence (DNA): TGTGCCAGCAGCCTAGGAGCTAGCGGGAGCGCCATAACCGGGGAGCTGTTTTTT. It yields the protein CASSLGASGSAITGELFF. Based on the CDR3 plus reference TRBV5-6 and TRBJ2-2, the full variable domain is DAGVTQSPTHLIKTRGQQVTLRCSPKSGHDTVSWYQQALGQGPQFIFQYYEEEERQRGNFPDRFSGHQFPNYSSELNVNALLLGDSALYLCASSLGASGSAITGELFFGEGSRLTVL.

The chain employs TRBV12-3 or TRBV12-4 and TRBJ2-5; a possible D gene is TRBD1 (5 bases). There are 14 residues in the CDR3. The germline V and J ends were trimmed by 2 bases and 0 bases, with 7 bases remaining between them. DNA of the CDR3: TGTGCCAGCAGTTTATCCAGGGACCAAGAGACCCAGTACTTC. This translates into CASSLSRDQETQYF.

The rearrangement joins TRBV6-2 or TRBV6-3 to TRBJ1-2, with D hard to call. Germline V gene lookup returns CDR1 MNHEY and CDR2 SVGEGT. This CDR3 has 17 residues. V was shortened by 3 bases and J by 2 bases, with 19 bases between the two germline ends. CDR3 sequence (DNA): TGTGCCAGCAGTTATGAGGCGGCAAGGGCCAGGAACTATGGCTACACCTTC. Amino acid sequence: CASSYEAARARNYGYTF.

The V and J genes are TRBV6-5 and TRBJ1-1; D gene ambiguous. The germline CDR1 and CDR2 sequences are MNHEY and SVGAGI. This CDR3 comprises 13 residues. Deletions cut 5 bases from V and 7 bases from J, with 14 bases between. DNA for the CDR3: TGTGCCAGCAGTCAATATACAGCTATTGAAGCTTTCTTT. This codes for CASSQYTAIEAFF.

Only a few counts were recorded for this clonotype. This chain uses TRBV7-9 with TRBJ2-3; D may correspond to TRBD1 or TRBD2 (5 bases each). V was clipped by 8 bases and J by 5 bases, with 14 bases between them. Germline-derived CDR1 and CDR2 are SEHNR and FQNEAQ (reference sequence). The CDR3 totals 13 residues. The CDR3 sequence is CASGEWDGDTQYF. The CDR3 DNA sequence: TGTGCCAGCGGGGAGTGGGACGGAGATACGCAGTATTTT.

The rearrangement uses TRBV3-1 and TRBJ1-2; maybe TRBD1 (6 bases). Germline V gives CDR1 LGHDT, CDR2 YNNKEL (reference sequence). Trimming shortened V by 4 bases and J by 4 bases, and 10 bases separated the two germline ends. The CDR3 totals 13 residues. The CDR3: CASSRDRIYGYTF. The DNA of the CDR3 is TGTGCCAGCAGCCGCGACAGGATCTATGGCTACACCTTC. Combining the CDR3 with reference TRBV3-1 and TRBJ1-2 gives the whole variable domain DTAVSQTPKYLVTQMGNDKSIKCEQNLGHDTMYWYKQDSKKFLKIMFSYNNKELIINETVPNRFSPKSPDKAHLNLHINSLELGDSAVYFCASSRDRIYGYTFGSGTRLTVV.

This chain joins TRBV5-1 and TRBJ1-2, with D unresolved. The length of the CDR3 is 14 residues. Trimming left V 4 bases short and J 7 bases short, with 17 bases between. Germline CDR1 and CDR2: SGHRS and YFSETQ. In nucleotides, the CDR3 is TGCGCCAGCAGCCCCGAGGGAGGGAGGAGTGGCTACACCTTC. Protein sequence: CASSPEGGRSGYTF.

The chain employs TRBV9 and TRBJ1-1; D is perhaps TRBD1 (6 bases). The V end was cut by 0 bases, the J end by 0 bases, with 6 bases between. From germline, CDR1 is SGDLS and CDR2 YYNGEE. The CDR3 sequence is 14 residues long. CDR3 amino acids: CASSVGTVNTEAFF. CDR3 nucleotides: TGTGCCAGCAGCGTAGGGACAGTGAACACTGAAGCTTTCTTT.

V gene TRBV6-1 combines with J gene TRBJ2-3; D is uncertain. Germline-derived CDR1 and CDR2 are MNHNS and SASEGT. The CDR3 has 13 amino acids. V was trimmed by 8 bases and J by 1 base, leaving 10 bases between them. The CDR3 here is CASWKWGTDTQYF. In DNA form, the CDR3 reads TGTGCCAGCTGGAAGTGGGGCACAGATACGCAGTATTTT.